The clone carrying this T cell receptor beta chain was detected a few times. TCRdb reanalysed the 5' RACE reads using MiXCR and keeps one entry per CDR3 protein. The data hold some 100,000 distinct CDR3 sequences, with about 12% observed a single time. This record belongs to a study of spatial heterogeneity in lung cancer. The wider study: In the raw reads, each unique TCR and UMI combination was present more than ten times on average.

Trimming took 3 bases from V and 7 from J; bases not matched to a gene: 9. Germline CDR1 DFQATT, CDR2 SNEGSKA (reference sequence). The length of the CDR3 is 14 residues. Time point of the sample: sample taken at primary tumor resection. Unsorted whole RNA of tumor, nontumor lung or frozen PBMC was sequenced. Donation came from 70 or so patients with untreated early-stage non-small cell lung cancer. The specimen was PBMCs, collected at surgery. This TCR was recovered from a male donor with early-stage non-small cell lung cancer. The rearrangement uses TRBV20-1 and TRBJ1-5, with TRBD1 identical over 7 bases. The CDR3 bases are TGCAGTGCTAGGGAGACAGGGTCCCAACAGCCCCAGCATTTT. Amino acids: CSARETGSQQPQHF.